This T cell receptor beta chain derives from a study of control samples from healthy donors and cancer patients. The germline V and J ends were trimmed by 2 bases and 0 bases, with 10 bases remaining between them. CDR3 length: 15 amino acids. CDR1 is MNHNY and CDR2 is SVGAGI in the germline V gene (reference sequence). Assay: immunoSEQ multiplex PCR; the TCRdb copy retains only in-frame clones and omits some. The sample yields about 95,000 clones, less than 90% seen once. The sample comprised blood. This TCR was recovered from an older woman in good health. The chain combines TRBV6-6 with TRBJ1-1; D unresolved. CDR3 residues: CASSYRSLMNTEAFF. CDR3 DNA: TGTGCCAGCAGTTACAGGTCCCTTATGAACACTGAAGCTTTCTTT.